These 31 T cell receptor beta chains were sequenced from one sample in a study of cytomegalovirus exposure and HLA in healthy donors. The PCR used 60 Vbeta and 13 Jbeta primers. Assay: immunoSEQ multiplex PCR; the TCRdb copy retains only in-frame clones and omits some. Among some 170,000 clones listed, 80% were seen once. The sequencing input was PBMCs. Every receptor here comes from a young man in good health and CMV-seronegative.

The rearrangement uses TRBV5-1 and TRBJ2-7, with 7 positions matching TRBD1. The germline gives CDR1 SGHRS, CDR2 YFSETQ. The CDR3 sequence is 15 residues long. V was pared by 3 bases and J by 1 base, with 7 bases of the junction left unmatched. CDR3 coding DNA: TGCGCCAGCAGCTCGACAGGGTCGGGGTCCTACGAGCAGTACTTC. Amino acid sequence: CASSSTGSGSYEQYF.

In the case of this clone: Germline and junction disagree at one end, which may indicate a read error. The rearrangement joins TRBV2 to TRBJ2-5; D gene uncertain. The CDR3 runs to 14 residues. From germline, CDR1 is SNHLY and CDR2 FYNNEI. Written as DNA, the CDR3 is TGTGCCAGCAGGGAAGACACGTTTCTGGAGACCCAGTACTTC. The encoded protein is CASREDTFLETQYF.

The chain couples TRBV28 to TRBJ1-2; tentatively, D is TRBD1 (6 bases). V lost 5 bases to trimming and J lost 10 bases, with 20 bases between them. Germline V CDR1 and CDR2: MDHEN, SYDVKM. The CDR3 loop spans 14 amino acids. The CDR3: CASSPGGGVSPYTF. The CDR3 coding sequence is TGTGCCAGCAGTCCGGGGGGCGGAGTTAGTCCCTACACCTTC.

The gene calls are TRBV7-9 and TRBJ2-1; 9 bases line up with TRBD1. CDR3 length: 13 residues. J was trimmed by 9 bases and V by 4 bases; bases with no gene match: 4. CDR1 is SEHNR, CDR2 FQNEAQ, per germline (reference sequence). The chain's CDR3 is CASSSGQGGEQFF. CDR3 bases: TGTGCCAGCAGCTCGGGACAGGGCGGTGAGCAGTTCTTC.

This clone occurred a few times. This sequence joins TRBV6-1 and TRBJ2-2; 10 bases match TRBD2. Germline V CDR1 and CDR2: MNHNS, SASEGT. Trimming cost V 1 base and J 0 bases; bases outside gene matches: 5. This CDR3 comprises 18 residues. CDR3 region: CASSEVASGGPNTGELFF. The CDR3 bases are TGTGCCAGCAGTGAAGTGGCTAGCGGGGGCCCGAACACCGGGGAGCTGTTTTTT.

CDR3 protein: CAWSLTGADTEAFF. CDR3 DNA sequence: TGTGCCTGGAGTTTGACAGGGGCGGACACTGAAGCTTTCTTT. The chain recombines TRBV30 with TRBJ1-1, with 8 bases lining up with TRBD1. The CDR3 covers 14 residues. Germline CDR1 GTSNPN, CDR2 SVGIG (reference sequence). With 2 bases clipped from V and 3 bases from J, the junction kept 5 bases outside the gene matches. Complete variable domain (other parts from reference TRBV30 and TRBJ1-1): SQTIHQWPATLVQPVGSPLSLECTVEGTSNPNLYWYRQAAGRGLQLLFYSVGIGQISSEVPQNLSASRPQDRQFILSSKKLLLSDSGFYLCAWSLTGADTEAFFGQGTRLTVV.

In the case of this clone: The junction differs from germline at one of its ends, possibly a read error. The V gene is TRBV27, the J gene TRBJ2-7, with 11 bases fitting TRBD1. Germline V gene sequence: CDR1 MNHEY, CDR2 SMNVEV (reference sequence). This CDR3 has 14 residues. The CDR3, as DNA: TGTGTCAGCAAGGGGGACAGGGGGAGCTACGAGCAGTACTTC. Encoded protein: CVSKGDRGSYEQYF.

This clone was seen more than once but under ten times. The CDR3 DNA reads TGTGCCAGCAGTTTATGGTCAGGGGTCGGGGCCAACGTCCTGACTTTC. Protein product: CASSLWSGVGANVLTF. The chain has TRBV28 and TRBJ2-6; possibly TRBD1 for D (6 bases). Germline V gives CDR1 MDHEN, CDR2 SYDVKM. This CDR3 is 16 amino acids long. Trimming took off 0 bases at V and 4 bases at J, with 10 bases between the two ends.

The chain carries TRBV25-1 and TRBJ1-1; D gene ambiguous. Between the trimmed V and J ends, which lost 4 bases and 4 bases, there was a span of 13 bases. Germline-derived CDR1 and CDR2 are MGHDK and SYGVNS. This CDR3 is 14 amino acids long. CDR3 in DNA: TGTGCCAGCAGTGCTTCGGCCCGCGGCACTGAAGCTTTCTTT. This codes for CASSASARGTEAFF.

A few counts support this clone. The rearrangement uses TRBV7-9 and TRBJ2-2; no reliable D call. From germline, CDR1 is SEHNR and CDR2 FQNEAQ (reference sequence). Trimming cost V 1 base and J 6 bases, with 6 bases left between them. CDR3 length: 13 amino acids. The CDR3 bases are TGTGCCAGCAGCTTAGGCGCTCCCGGGGAGCTGTTTTTT. Protein product: CASSLGAPGELFF.

This sequence joins TRBV5-1 and TRBJ2-7; D perhaps matches TRBD2 (6 bases). This CDR3 has 14 amino acids. Deletions cut 0 bases from V and 2 bases from J, with 9 bases between. Germline-derived CDR1 and CDR2 are SGHRS and YFSETQ. In DNA, the CDR3 is TGCGCCAGCAGCTTGGAGGGACTGACCTACGAGCAGTACTTC. Its translation: CASSLEGLTYEQYF. Full variable domain (remainder filled in from reference TRBV5-1 and TRBJ2-7): KAGVTQTPRYLIKTRGQQVTLSCSPISGHRSVSWYQQTPGQGLQFLFEYFSETQRNKGNFPGRFSGRQFSNSRSEMNVSTLELGDSALYLCASSLEGLTYEQYFGPGTRLTVT.

J is TRBJ2-2 and V is TRBV28; maybe TRBD2 (6 bases). Trimming cost V 8 bases and J 3 bases, with 13 bases left between them. In germline, CDR1 is MDHEN, CDR2 SYDVKM. The CDR3 loop spans 14 amino acids. The CDR3 DNA reads as TGTGCCAGCGTCCCGGGGAGGTACACCGGGGAGCTGTTTTTT. Encoded protein: CASVPGRYTGELFF. Variable domain in full (rest from reference TRBV28 and TRBJ2-2): DVKVTQSSRYLVKRTGEKVFLECVQDMDHENMFWYRQDPGLGLRLIYFSYDVKMKEKGDIPEGYSVSREKKERFSLILESASTNQTSMYLCASVPGRYTGELFFGEGSRLTVL.

This clone was detected only a few times. This CDR3 reads CASSSLAVQETQYF. The CDR3 coding sequence is TGTGCCAGCAGCTCACTAGCAGTCCAAGAGACCCAGTACTTC. V is TRBV7-2 and J is TRBJ2-5; possibly TRBD2 for D (6 bases). Germline V gives CDR1 SGHTA, CDR2 FQGNSA. The CDR3 extends over 14 amino acids. The V end lost 4 bases, the J end lost 1 base, and 10 bases lay between the germline ends. Full variable domain (missing parts from reference TRBV7-2 and TRBJ2-5): GAGVSQSPSNKVTEKGKDVELRCDPISGHTALYWYRQSLGQGLEFLIYFQGNSAPDKSGLPSDRFSAERTGGSVSTLTIQRTQQEDSAVYLCASSSLAVQETQYFGPGTRLLVL.

The CDR3 loop reads CASSFGPPYEQYF. CDR3 in DNA: TGTGCCAGCAGTTTTGGGCCTCCCTACGAGCAGTACTTC. V usage is TRBV28 and J usage is TRBJ2-7; no clear D. The germline gives CDR1 MDHEN, CDR2 SYDVKM. The CDR3 sequence is 13 residues long. Deletions cut 3 bases from V and 2 bases from J, with 8 bases between.

The chain recombines TRBV5-1 with TRBJ2-3; perhaps TRBD1 as D (6 bases). This CDR3 spans 17 amino acids. The germline CDR1 and CDR2 sequences are SGHRS and YFSETQ. Between the trimmed V and J ends, which lost 3 bases and 2 bases, there was a span of 19 bases. CDR3 protein: CASSSGDRLTITDTQYF. Written as DNA, the CDR3 is TGCGCCAGCAGCTCAGGGGACCGATTGACTATCACAGATACGCAGTATTTT.

This clone was observed once. The chain links TRBV30 to TRBJ1-3, with TRBD1 as a possible D gene (5 bases). Per the germline V gene, CDR1 is GTSNPN and CDR2 is SVGIG (reference sequence). Trimming cost V 2 bases and J 1 base, with 12 bases left between them. There are 15 residues in the CDR3. In nucleotides, the CDR3 is TGTGCCTGGAGTCCATCACGGGGGTCTGGAAACACCATATATTTT. It encodes CAWSPSRGSGNTIYF. Based on the CDR3 plus reference TRBV30 and TRBJ1-3, the full variable domain is SQTIHQWPATLVQPVGSPLSLECTVEGTSNPNLYWYRQAAGRGLQLLFYSVGIGQISSEVPQNLSASRPQDRQFILSSKKLLLSDSGFYLCAWSPSRGSGNTIYFGEGSWLTVV.

This clone occurred once. This sequence joins TRBV27 and TRBJ2-1, with TRBD2 matching 7 bases. Germline V gene sequence: CDR1 MNHEY, CDR2 SMNVEV (reference sequence). The CDR3 is 20 residues long. Trimming at V came to 2 bases and at J to 0 bases, leaving 16 bases not matched to a gene. The CDR3 reads CASSLAIWREYSSSYNEQFF. The DNA of the CDR3 is TGTGCCAGCAGTTTAGCAATCTGGCGGGAGTACTCCAGCTCCTACAATGAGCAGTTCTTC.

In DNA, the CDR3 is TGTGCCAGCAGCTTAACCTTCGGACAGGTCGAGACTGAAGCTTTCTTT. Translation gives CASSLTFGQVETEAFF. This chain connects TRBV5-4 to TRBJ1-1, with 7 bases that match TRBD1. The CDR3 runs to 16 residues. Germline assignment: CDR1 SGHNT and CDR2 YYREEE (reference sequence). The V gene end was trimmed by 2 bases and the J gene end by 5 bases; junction bases not matched to a gene: 12.

This clone has only a few counts. The V and J genes are TRBV6-1 and TRBJ2-1, with 8 bases aligning to TRBD1. CDR3 length: 16 amino acids. Germline assignment: CDR1 MNHNS and CDR2 SASEGT. V lost 4 bases, J lost 3 bases, and 8 bases stayed unmatched. The CDR3 loop is CASSAVPGQVYNEQFF. For the CDR3, the DNA is TGTGCCAGCAGTGCCGTTCCGGGACAGGTCTACAATGAGCAGTTCTTC.

The chain uses TRBV6-1 and TRBJ1-4; tentative D call: TRBD1 (6 bases). Looked up from germline, CDR1 is MNHNS and CDR2 is SASEGT. The V gene lost 10 bases and the J gene lost 8 bases, with 14 bases spanning the gap. This CDR3 has 12 amino acids. The chain's CDR3 is CATRWDNEKLFF. For the CDR3, the DNA is TGTGCCACCAGGTGGGACAACGAAAAACTGTTTTTT.

The chain combines TRBV27 with TRBJ2-7; TRBD2 agrees at 11 bases. CDR1 is MNHEY and CDR2 is SMNVEV in the germline V gene (reference sequence). The CDR3 consists of 15 residues. J gave up 5 bases and V 1 base, and 4 bases lay outside the gene matches. CDR3 loop: CASSLLASGGNEQYF. CDR3 bases: TGTGCCAGCAGTTTATTGGCTAGCGGGGGGAACGAGCAGTACTTC.

This rearrangement joins TRBV6-6 to TRBJ2-7; D is perhaps TRBD2 (5 bases). The V end lost 2 bases, the J end lost 6 bases, and 14 bases lay between the germline ends. This CDR3 has 14 amino acids. CDR1 and CDR2 from the germline V gene are MNHNY and SVGAGI (reference sequence). This CDR3 reads CASSYPGGVGEQYF. CDR3 sequence (DNA): TGTGCCAGCAGTTACCCAGGAGGTGTCGGCGAGCAGTACTTC.

This clone was counted between two and nine times. This rearrangement joins TRBV2 to TRBJ2-7, with 7 bases aligning to TRBD1. V dropped 7 bases and J dropped 0; count of bases not matched to a gene: 6. The V gene's germline CDR1 is SNHLY and CDR2 FYNNEI. CDR3 length equals 14 residues. The CDR3 DNA reads TGTGCCAGCATCCACAGGGGATCCTCCTACGAGCAGTACTTC. Its translation: CASIHRGSSYEQYF.

Here the CDR3 DNA reads TGTGCCAGCGGGGGTAAAGGGGGGGACGAGCAGTACTTC. Translation gives CASGGKGGDEQYF. V and J are TRBV7-9 and TRBJ2-7; the D gene is possibly TRBD2 (7 bases). Looked up from germline, CDR1 is SEHNR and CDR2 is FQNEAQ (reference sequence). V gave up 8 bases and J gave up 5 bases, with 16 bases separating them. This CDR3 is 13 amino acids long.

There are a few counts of this clone. The rearrangement uses TRBV11-2 and TRBJ1-1; D perhaps matches TRBD1 (5 bases). V lost 5 bases, J lost 7 bases, and 14 bases lay in between. CDR1 and CDR2 (germline): SGHAT, FQNNGV. This CDR3 is built from 13 residues. CDR3 sequence reads: CASSGHSTVEAFF. CDR3 coding DNA: TGTGCCAGCAGCGGACATTCGACGGTTGAAGCTTTCTTT.

The V gene is TRBV27, the J gene TRBJ2-7; tentative D call: TRBD1 (6 bases). Germline V lookup: CDR1 MNHEY, CDR2 SMNVEV (reference sequence). The germline V and J ends were trimmed by 6 bases and 0 bases, with 12 bases remaining between them. CDR3 size: 14 residues. CDR3 loop: CASSYREDSYEQYF. In DNA form, the CDR3 reads TGTGCCAGCAGCTACAGGGAAGACTCCTACGAGCAGTACTTC.

The chain has TRBV29-1 and TRBJ2-1, with 8 bases matching TRBD2. Germline-derived CDR1 and CDR2 are SQVTM and ANQGSEA. CDR3 length: 15 amino acids. With V trimmed by 1 base and J by 3 bases, 5 bases remained unmatched. In DNA, the CDR3 is TGCAGCGTTGAAGGGAAGCGGGAGAGCTACAATGAGCAGTTCTTC. It is translated as CSVEGKRESYNEQFF.

For the CDR3, the DNA is TGTGCCAGCTGCGGGGGGGGCTTCGCCGGGGAGCTGTTTTTT. Its translation is CASCGGGFAGELFF. The rearrangement links TRBV6-5 to TRBJ2-2; 9 nucleotides match TRBD2. Germline V gene data show CDR1 as MNHEY and CDR2 as SVGAGI. This CDR3 contains 14 residues. Trimming cost V 8 bases and J 6 bases; bases outside gene matches: 7.

The V call is TRBV12-1, the J call TRBJ2-7; the table's D gene call, TRBD1, was not cross checked with the DNA. TRBV12-1 is given as a pseudogene. The CDR3 is made up of 15 amino acids. CDR3 DNA sequence: TGTGCCAGCAGCTCCCGGCAGGGGGCGCCCGACGAGCAGTACTTC. This gives the protein CASSSRQGAPDEQYF.

This chain links TRBV2 with TRBJ2-5, with a weak D call TRBD1 (5 bases). TRBJ2-7 matches the DNA end more closely, so the J call is doubtful. Germline V gene data show CDR1 as SNHLY and CDR2 as FYNNEI. CDR3 size: 12 residues. The DNA for the CDR3 is TGTGCCAGCGGGGCTTTGGGCTACGAGCAGTACTTC. Translated: CASGALGYEQYF.

The chain recombines TRBV9 with TRBJ2-3; 8 bases fit TRBD2. With V trimmed by 3 bases and J by 8 bases, 11 bases remained unmatched. The CDR3 consists of 15 residues. From germline, CDR1 is SGDLS and CDR2 YYNGEE. The CDR3 loop reads CASSAPSGGSGTQYF. CDR3 bases: TGTGCCAGCAGCGCCCCCTCGGGGGGGAGTGGTACGCAGTATTTT. The whole variable domain, filled in from reference TRBV9 and TRBJ2-3, reads DSGVTQTPKHLITATGQRVTLRCSPRSGDLSVYWYQQSLDQGLQFLIQYYNGEERAKGNILERFSAQQFPDLHSELNLSSLELGDSALYFCASSAPSGGSGTQYFGPGTRLTVL.